These 17 T cell receptor beta chains came from one sample sequenced in a study of T cell repertoires in cytomegalovirus infection. The antigens these receptors bind are not known. MiXCR, run by TCRdb on the reads, gives a single entry per CDR3 protein. The sample shows approximately 89,000 distinct CDR3 sequences, over 25% of them seen only once. Specimen: CD8+ T cells from cultured PBMCs, collected from culture after CMV antigen stimulation. The receptor set was obtained from a human donor in good health (CMV status not recorded). Some clones in this sample may be carry-over from other donors' samples.

This sequence joins TRBV6-1 and TRBJ2-7, with a tentative D call TRBD1 (6 bases). CDR1 is MNHNS and CDR2 is SASEGT in the germline V gene. Trimming shortened V by 4 bases and J by 2 bases, and 12 bases separated the two germline ends. The CDR3 is made up of 14 amino acids. The CDR3 DNA follows: TGTGCCAGCAGTGGAAGGGGGACACCCTACGAGCAGTACTTC. Translated, it gives CASSGRGTPYEQYF.

The chain has TRBV3-1 and TRBJ2-1, with 7 bases fitting TRBD2. Germline CDR1 LGHDT, CDR2 YNNKEL (reference sequence). This CDR3 comprises 14 residues. Germline trimming cut 4 bases from V and 3 bases from J; bases unmatched to any gene: 3. CDR3 sequence: CASSPASGYNEQFF. The CDR3 DNA follows: TGTGCCAGCAGCCCTGCTAGCGGCTACAATGAGCAGTTCTTC.

This clonotype was seen many times. The J gene is TRBJ1-1, the V gene TRBV11-3; the match to TRBD1 covers 7 bases. Germline V gene data show CDR1 as SGHNT and CDR2 as YENEEA. This CDR3 spans 15 amino acids. The ends lost 9 bases at V and 4 bases at J; junction bases unmatched: 14. The CDR3 loop reads CASTRAGTEGTEAFF. CDR3 DNA sequence: TGTGCCAGTACCAGAGCCGGGACAGAGGGCACTGAAGCTTTCTTT.

The table lists this clonotype with many counts. The rearrangement joins TRBV7-9 to TRBJ1-2; D call uncertain. Germline loops: CDR1 SEHNR, CDR2 FQNEAQ (reference sequence). The CDR3 has 11 amino acids. Trimming left V 4 bases short and J 12 bases short, with 12 bases between. In nucleotides, the CDR3 is TGTGCCAGCAGCTCGGACGGGCGAGACACCTTC. Translating it yields CASSSDGRDTF.

This clonotype came up many times. This chain joins TRBV7-8 and TRBJ2-1, with 9 bases that match TRBD2. Trimming removed 5 bases from V and 5 bases from J; junction bases left unmatched: 4. Germline V gene lookup returns CDR1 SGHVS and CDR2 FQNEAQ. The CDR3 runs to 14 residues. CDR3 coding DNA: TGTGCCAGCAGCCGGACTAGCGTGCACAATGAGCAGTTCTTC. Protein: CASSRTSVHNEQFF.

This clonotype was counted many times. The chain combines TRBV29-1 with TRBJ1-1; D not certain. V gave up 4 bases and J gave up 1 base, with 13 bases separating them. Per germline, CDR1 SQVTM and CDR2 ANQGSEA. The length of the CDR3 is 14 residues. The CDR3 nucleotides read TGCAGCGTTGTCACCGGGTTGGGGAACACTGAAGCTTTCTTT. Amino acids: CSVVTGLGNTEAFF.

In this sample, this clonotype turned up a few times. The chain uses TRBV7-6 and TRBJ1-1; possible D gene TRBD1, 6 bases. The CDR3 consists of 14 residues. Per germline, CDR1 SGHVS and CDR2 FNYEAQ. The V end was cut by 1 base, the J end by 8 bases, with 14 bases between. The CDR3 here is CASSLGDTRSEAFF. The CDR3 coding sequence is TGTGCCAGCAGCTTAGGGGACACCAGATCGGAAGCTTTCTTT.

This clonotype was counted between two and nine times. The genes are TRBV12-3 or TRBV12-4 and TRBJ2-3; D is possibly TRBD1 (6 bases). Trimming took off 7 bases at V and 7 bases at J, with 18 bases between the two ends. This CDR3 is 14 amino acids long. CDR3 protein: CASTPPGAFNTQYF. In DNA form, the CDR3 reads TGTGCCAGCACCCCTCCAGGGGCATTCAATACGCAGTATTTT.

This chain connects TRBV12-3 or TRBV12-4 to TRBJ1-1; D unclear. This CDR3 comprises 15 residues. Trimming left V 2 bases short and J 0 bases short, with 10 bases between. For the CDR3, the DNA is TGTGCCAGCAGTTTACTCGCGGGTTTGAACACTGAAGCTTTCTTT. Translated, it gives CASSLLAGLNTEAFF.

V and J are TRBV2 and TRBJ2-7, with D uncertain. Germline values: CDR1 SNHLY, CDR2 FYNNEI. V was pared by 8 bases and J by 4 bases, with 12 bases between. The CDR3 has 12 amino acids. Written as DNA, the CDR3 is TGTGCCAGCCGGTACAGCTCATACGAGCAGTACTTC. Protein product: CASRYSSYEQYF. The whole variable domain, filled in from reference TRBV2 and TRBJ2-7, reads EPEVTQTPSHQVTQMGQEVILRCVPISNHLYFYWYRQILGQKVEFLVSFYNNEISEKSEIFDDQFSVERPDGSNFTLKIRSTKLEDSAMYFCASRYSSYEQYFGPGTRLTVT.

The chain joins TRBV6-4 to TRBJ2-2; D remains ambiguous. Trimming took 7 bases from V and 4 from J, leaving 19 bases between them. Germline CDR1 is MRHNA and CDR2 is SNTAGT. This CDR3 region has 16 residues. CDR3 in amino acids: CASIRPNDPSTGELFF. CDR3 nucleotides: TGTGCCAGCATCCGACCAAATGACCCGAGCACCGGGGAGCTGTTTTTT.

The V call is TRBV5-1, the J call TRBJ1-1, with D possibly matching TRBD1 (6 bases). CDR1 SGHRS and CDR2 YFSETQ come from the germline V gene. The CDR3 is 14 amino acids. The V and J ends lost 4 bases and 1 base respectively, with 11 bases between them. The CDR3, as DNA: TGCGCCAGCAGCCCGGGGGCAAGGAACACTGAAGCTTTCTTT. Encoded protein: CASSPGARNTEAFF.

This clonotype is categorized as medium-sized. The chain employs TRBV11-2 and TRBJ2-7, with 11 positions matching TRBD2. The CDR3 length is 16 residues. Per the germline V gene, CDR1 is SGHAT and CDR2 is FQNNGV. The trim removed 4 bases at V and 3 bases at J, leaving 8 bases unmatched. The CDR3 sequence is CASSSDLAGGHYEQYF. CDR3 sequence (DNA): TGTGCCAGCAGCTCCGATCTAGCGGGGGGTCACTACGAGCAGTACTTC.

The sample holds many counts of this clonotype. The chain carries TRBV7-8 and TRBJ2-1; TRBD2 matches 9 bases. Looked up from germline, CDR1 is SGHVS and CDR2 is FQNEAQ. This CDR3 is built from 18 residues. Trimming removed 0 bases from V and 0 bases from J; junction bases left unmatched: 6. The DNA for the CDR3 is TGTGCCAGCAGCTTAGCTCGTCTAGCGGGGAGCTCCTACAATGAGCAGTTCTTC. Translating it yields CASSLARLAGSSYNEQFF.

The sample holds a few counts of this clonotype. This chain joins TRBV7-8 and TRBJ2-5; no clear D gene. V lost 5 bases, J lost 5 bases, and 9 bases lay in between. The CDR3 consists of 12 residues. The V gene's germline CDR1 is SGHVS and CDR2 FQNEAQ. CDR3 sequence: CASSLGAETQYF. CDR3 sequence (DNA): TGTGCCAGCAGCCTAGGCGCGGAGACCCAGTACTTC.

This clonotype came up many times. The genes are TRBV7-2 and TRBJ1-6; TRBD1 matches 8 bases. The CDR3 totals 18 residues. J was trimmed by 6 bases and V by 0 bases; bases with no gene match: 10. The V gene's germline CDR1 is SGHTA and CDR2 FQGNSA. CDR3 sequence (DNA): TGTGCCAGCAGCTTAGCGGTAACACAGGGGGTTCTTAATTCACCCCTCCACTTT. Its translation is CASSLAVTQGVLNSPLHF.

This clonotype was seen only a few times. The rearrangement links TRBV19 to TRBJ2-1; D is ambiguous. From germline, CDR1 is LNHDA and CDR2 SQIVND (reference sequence). Between the trimmed V and J ends, which lost 8 bases and 0 bases, there was a span of 14 bases. The CDR3 has 15 amino acids. CDR3 in DNA: TGTGCCAGTGATTCAAGGGTAAGCTCCTACAATGAGCAGTTCTTC. Translating it yields CASDSRVSSYNEQFF. Looking up the rest from reference TRBV19 and TRBJ2-1 gives the full variable domain: DGGITQSPKYLFRKEGQNVTLSCEQNLNHDAMYWYRQDPGQGLRLIYYSQIVNDFQKGDIAEGYSVSREKKESFPLTVTSAQKNPTAFYLCASDSRVSSYNEQFFGPGTRLTVL.